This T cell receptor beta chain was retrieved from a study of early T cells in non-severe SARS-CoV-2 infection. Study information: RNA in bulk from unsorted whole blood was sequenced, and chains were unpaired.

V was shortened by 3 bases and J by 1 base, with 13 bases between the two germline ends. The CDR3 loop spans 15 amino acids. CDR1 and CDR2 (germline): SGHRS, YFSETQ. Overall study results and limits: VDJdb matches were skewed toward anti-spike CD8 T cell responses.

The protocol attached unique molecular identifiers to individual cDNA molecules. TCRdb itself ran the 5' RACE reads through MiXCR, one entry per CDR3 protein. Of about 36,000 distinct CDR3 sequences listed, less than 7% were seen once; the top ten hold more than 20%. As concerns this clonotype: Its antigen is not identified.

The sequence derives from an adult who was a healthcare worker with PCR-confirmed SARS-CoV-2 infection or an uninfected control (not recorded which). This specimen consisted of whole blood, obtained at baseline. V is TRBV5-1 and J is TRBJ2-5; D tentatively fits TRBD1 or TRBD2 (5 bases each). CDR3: CASSSSTGTQETQYF. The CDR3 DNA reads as TGCGCCAGCAGCTCATCAACCGGGACCCAAGAGACCCAGTACTTC.